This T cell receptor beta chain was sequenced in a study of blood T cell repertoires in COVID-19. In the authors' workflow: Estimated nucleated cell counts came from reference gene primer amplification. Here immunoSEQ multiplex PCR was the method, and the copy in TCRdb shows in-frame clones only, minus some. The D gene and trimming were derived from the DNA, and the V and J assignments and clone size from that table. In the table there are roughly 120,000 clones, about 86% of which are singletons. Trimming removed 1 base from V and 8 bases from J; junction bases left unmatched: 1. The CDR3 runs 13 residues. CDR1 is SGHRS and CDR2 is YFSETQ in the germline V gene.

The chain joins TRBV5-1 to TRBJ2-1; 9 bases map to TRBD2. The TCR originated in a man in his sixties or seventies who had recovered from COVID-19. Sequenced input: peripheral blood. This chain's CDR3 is CASSLLAGYEQFF. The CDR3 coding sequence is TGCGCCAGCAGCTTGCTAGCGGGATATGAGCAGTTCTTC. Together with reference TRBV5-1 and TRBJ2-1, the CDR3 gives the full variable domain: KAGVTQTPRYLIKTRGQQVTLSCSPISGHRSVSWYQQTPGQGLQFLFEYFSETQRNKGNFPGRFSGRQFSNSRSEMNVSTLELGDSALYLCASSLLAGYEQFFGPGTRLTVL.